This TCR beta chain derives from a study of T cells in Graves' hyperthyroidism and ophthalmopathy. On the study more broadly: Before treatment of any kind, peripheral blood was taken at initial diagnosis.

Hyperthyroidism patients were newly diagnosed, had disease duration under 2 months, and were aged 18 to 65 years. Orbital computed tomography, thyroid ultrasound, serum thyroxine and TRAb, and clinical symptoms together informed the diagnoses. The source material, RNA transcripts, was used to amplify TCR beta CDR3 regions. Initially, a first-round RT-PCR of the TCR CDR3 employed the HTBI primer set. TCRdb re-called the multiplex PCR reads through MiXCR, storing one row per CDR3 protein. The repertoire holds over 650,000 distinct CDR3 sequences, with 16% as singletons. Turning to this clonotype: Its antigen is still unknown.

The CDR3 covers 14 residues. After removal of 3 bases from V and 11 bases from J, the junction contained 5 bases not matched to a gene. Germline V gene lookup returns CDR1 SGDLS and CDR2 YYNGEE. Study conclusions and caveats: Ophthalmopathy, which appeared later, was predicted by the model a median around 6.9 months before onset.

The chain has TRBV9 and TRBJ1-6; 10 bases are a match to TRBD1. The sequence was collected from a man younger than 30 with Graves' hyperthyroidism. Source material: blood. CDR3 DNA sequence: TGTGCCAGCAGCGCATGGGACAGGGGTACACCCCTCCACTTT. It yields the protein CASSAWDRGTPLHF.